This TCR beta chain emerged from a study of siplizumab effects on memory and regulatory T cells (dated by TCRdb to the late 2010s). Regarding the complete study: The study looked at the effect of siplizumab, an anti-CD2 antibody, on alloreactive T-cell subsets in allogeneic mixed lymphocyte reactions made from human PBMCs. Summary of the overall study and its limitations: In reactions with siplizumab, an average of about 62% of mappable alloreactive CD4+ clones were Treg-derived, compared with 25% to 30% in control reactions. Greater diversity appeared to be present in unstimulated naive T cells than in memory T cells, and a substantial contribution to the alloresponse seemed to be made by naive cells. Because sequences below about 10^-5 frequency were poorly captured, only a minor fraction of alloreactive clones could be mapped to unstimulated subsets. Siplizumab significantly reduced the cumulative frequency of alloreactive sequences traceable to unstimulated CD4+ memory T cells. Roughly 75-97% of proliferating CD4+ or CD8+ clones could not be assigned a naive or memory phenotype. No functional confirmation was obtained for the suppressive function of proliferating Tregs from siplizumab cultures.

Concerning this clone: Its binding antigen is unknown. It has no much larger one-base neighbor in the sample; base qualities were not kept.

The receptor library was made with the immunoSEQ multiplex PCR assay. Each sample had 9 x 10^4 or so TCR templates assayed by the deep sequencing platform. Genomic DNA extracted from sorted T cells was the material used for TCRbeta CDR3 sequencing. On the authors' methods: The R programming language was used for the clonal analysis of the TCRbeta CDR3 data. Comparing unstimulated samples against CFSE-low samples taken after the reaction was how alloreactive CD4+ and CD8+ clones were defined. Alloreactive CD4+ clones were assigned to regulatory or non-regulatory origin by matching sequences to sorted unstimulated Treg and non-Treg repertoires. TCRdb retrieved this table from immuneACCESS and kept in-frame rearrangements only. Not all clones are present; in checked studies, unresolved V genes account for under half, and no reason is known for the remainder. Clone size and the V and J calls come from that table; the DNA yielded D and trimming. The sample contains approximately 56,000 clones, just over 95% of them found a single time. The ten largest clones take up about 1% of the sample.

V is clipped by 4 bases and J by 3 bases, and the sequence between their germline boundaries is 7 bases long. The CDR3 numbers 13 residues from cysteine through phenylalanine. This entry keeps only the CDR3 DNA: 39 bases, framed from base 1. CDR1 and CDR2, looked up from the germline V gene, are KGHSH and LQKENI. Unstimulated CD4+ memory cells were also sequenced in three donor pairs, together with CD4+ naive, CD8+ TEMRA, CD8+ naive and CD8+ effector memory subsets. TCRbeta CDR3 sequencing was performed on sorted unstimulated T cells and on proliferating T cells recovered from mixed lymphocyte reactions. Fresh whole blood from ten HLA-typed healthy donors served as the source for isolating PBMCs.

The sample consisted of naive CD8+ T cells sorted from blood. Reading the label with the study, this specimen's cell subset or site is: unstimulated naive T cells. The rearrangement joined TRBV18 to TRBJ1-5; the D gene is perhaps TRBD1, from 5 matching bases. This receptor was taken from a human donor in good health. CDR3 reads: CASSRDPNQPQHF. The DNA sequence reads TGTGCCAGCTCACGGGACCCCAATCAGCCCCAGCATTTT.